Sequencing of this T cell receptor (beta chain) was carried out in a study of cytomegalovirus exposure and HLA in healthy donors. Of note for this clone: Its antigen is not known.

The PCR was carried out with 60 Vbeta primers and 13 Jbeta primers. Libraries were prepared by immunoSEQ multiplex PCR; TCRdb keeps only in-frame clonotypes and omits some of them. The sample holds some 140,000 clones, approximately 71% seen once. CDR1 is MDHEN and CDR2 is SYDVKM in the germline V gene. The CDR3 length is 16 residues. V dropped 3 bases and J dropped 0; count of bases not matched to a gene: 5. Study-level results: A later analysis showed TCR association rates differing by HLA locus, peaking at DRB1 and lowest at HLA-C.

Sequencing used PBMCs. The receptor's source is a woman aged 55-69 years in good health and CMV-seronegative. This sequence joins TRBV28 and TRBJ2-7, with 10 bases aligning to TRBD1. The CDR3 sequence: CASSLLRTGGSYEQYF. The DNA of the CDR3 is TGTGCCAGCAGTTTGCTACGGACAGGGGGCTCCTACGAGCAGTACTTC.